The rows below give T cell receptor beta chains drawn from one sample of a study of post-analysis software for immune sequencing data. In TCRdb, the PCR reads were re-called with MiXCR into one record per CDR3 protein. Among about half a million distinct CDR3 sequences listed, roughly 34% were seen once. Sequencing was carried out using blood. Source of these receptors: a girl under 18 with multiple sclerosis. Each CDR3 is given with its conserved first and last residue. The order of the fields is clone size, D gene, V gene, J gene, CDR3 protein, CDR3 DNA. A D gene is named only where the DNA matches it firmly. Part of the rows lack a size; the others show once, few, many or a class for expanded clones.

abundance: NA; d_gene: TRBD1; v_gene: TRBV20-1; j_gene: TRBJ2-3; CDR3aa: CSARAADRGTDTQYF; CDR3nt: TGCAGTGCTAGAGCGGCGGACAGGGGGACAGATACGCAGTATTTT
abundance: NA; d_gene: TRBD2; v_gene: TRBV7-2; j_gene: TRBJ2-5; CDR3aa: CASSLGLSGGGKETQYF; CDR3nt: TGTGCCAGCAGCTTAGGGCTTAGCGGGGGAGGTAAAGAGACCCAGTACTTC
abundance: NA; d_gene: TRBD1; v_gene: TRBV20-1; j_gene: TRBJ2-7; CDR3aa: CSASFIRDRFCEQYF; CDR3nt: TGCAGTGCTAGCTTCATCCGGGACAGGTTCTGCGAGCAGTACTTC
abundance: NA; d_gene: TRBD1; v_gene: TRBV11-2; j_gene: TRBJ1-1; CDR3aa: CASSSPGDRGYTEAFF; CDR3nt: TGTGCCAGCAGCTCCCCAGGGGACAGGGGTTACACTGAAGCTTTCTTT
abundance: NA; d_gene: TRBD1; v_gene: TRBV6-2/TRBV6-3; j_gene: TRBJ2-1; CDR3aa: CASSYPLYRDRGRSSYNEQFF; CDR3nt: TGTGCCAGCAGTTACCCCCTTTACCGGGACAGGGGGCGAAGCTCCTACAATGAGCAGTTCTTC
abundance: once; d_gene: NA; v_gene: TRBV29-1; j_gene: TRBJ2-7; CDR3aa: CSVCPGVNEQYF; CDR3nt: TGCAGCGTTTGTCCCGGGGTTAACGAGCAGTACTTC
abundance: NA; d_gene: TRBD1; v_gene: TRBV19; j_gene: TRBJ2-6; CDR3aa: CASPGQSSGANVLTF; CDR3nt: TGTGCCAGTCCGGGACAGAGCTCTGGGGCCAACGTCCTGACTTTC
abundance: NA; d_gene: TRBD2; v_gene: TRBV29-1; j_gene: TRBJ2-3; CDR3aa: CSVEVGGARTDTQYF; CDR3nt: TGCAGCGTTGAGGTCGGGGGGGCTCGCACAGATACGCAGTATTTT
abundance: NA; d_gene: NA; v_gene: TRBV5-1; j_gene: TRBJ2-1; CDR3aa: CASSLDGAGNYNEQFF; CDR3nt: TGCGCCAGCAGCTTGGACGGGGCAGGAAACTACAATGAGCAGTTCTTC
abundance: NA; d_gene: NA; v_gene: TRBV5-6; j_gene: TRBJ1-1; CDR3aa: CASSFGSTEAFF; CDR3nt: TGTGCCAGCAGCTTTGGGTCCACTGAAGCTTTCTTT
abundance: many; d_gene: NA; v_gene: TRBV11-2; j_gene: TRBJ2-1; CDR3aa: CASSSGPSYNEQFF; CDR3nt: TGTGCCAGCAGCTCTGGACCCTCCTACAATGAGCAGTTCTTC
abundance: once; d_gene: NA; v_gene: TRBV20-1; j_gene: TRBJ1-2; CDR3aa: CSADDRNAGYGCTF; CDR3nt: NA
abundance: few; d_gene: TRBD2; v_gene: TRBV5-1; j_gene: TRBJ2-1; CDR3aa: CASSVWAGGNEQFF; CDR3nt: TGCGCCAGCTCAGTGTGGGCGGGGGGCAATGAGCAGTTCTTC
abundance: few; d_gene: NA; v_gene: TRBV14; j_gene: TRBJ2-5; CDR3aa: CASSQDNRRETQYF; CDR3nt: TGTGCCAGCAGCCAAGACAATAGGCGAGAGACCCAGTACTTC
abundance: NA; d_gene: TRBD1; v_gene: TRBV2; j_gene: TRBJ1-1; CDR3aa: CASKDREGRTEAFF; CDR3nt: TGTGCCAGCAAGGACAGGGAAGGGCGGACTGAAGCTTTCTTT
abundance: NA; d_gene: NA; v_gene: TRBV18; j_gene: TRBJ2-3; CDR3aa: CASSPDPAGLTDTQYF; CDR3nt: TGTGCCAGCTCACCCGACCCAGCGGGCCTCACAGATACGCAGTATTTT
abundance: few; d_gene: NA; v_gene: TRBV29-1; j_gene: TRBJ2-2; CDR3aa: CSIGTAANTGELFF; CDR3nt: TGCAGCATTGGGACTGCCGCGAACACCGGGGAGCTGTTTTTT
abundance: few; d_gene: NA; v_gene: TRBV3-1; j_gene: TRBJ1-4; CDR3aa: CASSQPTGTNEKLFF; CDR3nt: TGTGCCAGCAGCCAACCTACAGGAACTAATGAAAAACTGTTTTTT
abundance: NA; d_gene: TRBD2; v_gene: TRBV29-1; j_gene: TRBJ2-3; CDR3aa: CSVPAASGARDTQYF; CDR3nt: TGCAGCGTTCCTGCGGCTAGCGGAGCGAGAGATACGCAGTATTTT
abundance: NA; d_gene: TRBD1; v_gene: TRBV29-1; j_gene: TRBJ2-5; CDR3aa: CSVKRQGIGVNEQYF; CDR3nt: TGCAGCGTGAAAAGACAGGGGATAGGGGTCAATGAGCAGTACTTC
abundance: NA; d_gene: NA; v_gene: TRBV2; j_gene: TRBJ2-3; CDR3aa: CASSREGGSTDTQYF; CDR3nt: TGTGCCAGCAGTCGTGAGGGGGGGTCCACAGATACGCAGTATTTT
abundance: few; d_gene: NA; v_gene: TRBV12-3/TRBV12-4; j_gene: TRBJ2-1; CDR3aa: CASSHYVGGPEYNEQFF; CDR3nt: TGTGCCAGCAGCCATTATGTCGGAGGGCCAGAGTACAATGAGCAGTTCTTC
abundance: NA; d_gene: NA; v_gene: TRBV27; j_gene: TRBJ2-3; CDR3aa: CASSPTGDMQYF; CDR3nt: TGTGCCAGCAGTCCGACAGGAGATATGCAGTATTTT
abundance: NA; d_gene: TRBD2; v_gene: TRBV20-1; j_gene: TRBJ2-5; CDR3aa: CSASWAGVLFEETQYF; CDR3nt: TGCAGTGCTAGTTGGGCGGGGGTTTTATTTGAGGAGACCCAGTACTTC
abundance: few; d_gene: NA; v_gene: TRBV9; j_gene: TRBJ1-2; CDR3aa: CASSVGDRLVIGYTF; CDR3nt: TGTGCCAGCAGCGTAGGCGACAGGCTCGTAATTGGCTACACCTTC
abundance: NA; d_gene: TRBD1; v_gene: TRBV5-6; j_gene: TRBJ1-2; CDR3aa: CASSLDRLMGYTF; CDR3nt: TGTGCCAGCAGCCTGGACAGGCTAATGGGCTACACCTTC
abundance: NA; d_gene: NA; v_gene: TRBV12-3/TRBV12-4; j_gene: TRBJ1-2; CDR3aa: CASSLGPIYGYTF; CDR3nt: TGTGCCAGCAGTTTAGGACCGATCTATGGCTACACCTTC
abundance: few; d_gene: NA; v_gene: TRBV15; j_gene: TRBJ2-5; CDR3aa: CATSKGTGRHQETQYF; CDR3nt: TGTGCCACCAGCAAAGGGACTGGTCGACACCAAGAGACCCAGTACTTC
abundance: few; d_gene: TRBD1; v_gene: TRBV6-1; j_gene: TRBJ1-5; CDR3aa: CASSGQGLDNQPQHF; CDR3nt: TGTGCCAGCAGTGGACAGGGCCTAGACAATCAGCCCCAGCATTTT
abundance: few; d_gene: TRBD2; v_gene: TRBV15; j_gene: TRBJ2-5; CDR3aa: CATSRDGTSGGETQYF; CDR3nt: TGTGCCACCAGCAGAGATGGGACTAGCGGGGGGGAGACCCAGTACTTC
abundance: few; d_gene: NA; v_gene: TRBV6-5; j_gene: TRBJ2-6; CDR3aa: CASSPPGGANVLTF; CDR3nt: TGTGCCAGCAGCCCTCCGGGTGGGGCCAACGTCCTGACTTTC
abundance: NA; d_gene: NA; v_gene: TRBV10-3; j_gene: TRBJ1-5; CDR3aa: CAIKGRNSNQPQHF; CDR3nt: TGTGCCATCAAGGGCAGAAATAGCAATCAGCCCCAGCATTTT
abundance: few; d_gene: NA; v_gene: TRBV18; j_gene: TRBJ2-1; CDR3aa: CASSPGAASYNEQFF; CDR3nt: TGTGCCAGCTCACCGGGCGCGGCCTCCTACAATGAGCAGTTCTTC
abundance: NA; d_gene: TRBD1; v_gene: TRBV3-1; j_gene: TRBJ1-5; CDR3aa: CASSDWDSSNQPQHF; CDR3nt: TGTGCCAGCAGCGACTGGGACAGCAGCAATCAGCCCCAGCATTTT
abundance: NA; d_gene: NA; v_gene: TRBV3-1; j_gene: TRBJ1-4; CDR3aa: CASSQWTETTNEKLFF; CDR3nt: TGTGCCAGCAGCCAGTGGACCGAAACAACTAATGAAAAACTGTTTTTT
abundance: few; d_gene: TRBD1; v_gene: TRBV5-1; j_gene: TRBJ2-3; CDR3aa: CASSLSWTGDRTDTQYF; CDR3nt: TGCGCCAGCAGCTTGTCCTGGACAGGGGATCGCACAGATACGCAGTATTTT
abundance: NA; d_gene: NA; v_gene: TRBV5-1; j_gene: TRBJ1-1; CDR3aa: CASSLEGQVMNTEAFF; CDR3nt: TGCGCCAGCAGCTTGGAAGGGCAGGTCATGAACACTGAAGCTTTCTTT
abundance: few; d_gene: NA; v_gene: TRBV6-1; j_gene: TRBJ1-2; CDR3aa: CATSPGYGYTF; CDR3nt: TGTGCCACCAGCCCGGGCTATGGCTACACCTTC
abundance: NA; d_gene: NA; v_gene: TRBV7-2; j_gene: TRBJ2-2; CDR3aa: CASSLGISDGGELFF; CDR3nt: TGTGCCAGCAGCTTAGGAATTAGCGATGGCGGGGAGCTGTTTTTT
abundance: NA; d_gene: NA; v_gene: TRBV14; j_gene: TRBJ2-4; CDR3aa: CASSLSPGFEGRAKNIQYF; CDR3nt: TGTGCCAGCAGCCTCAGCCCGGGGTTTGAGGGTCGTGCCAAAAACATTCAGTACTTC
abundance: few; d_gene: NA; v_gene: TRBV15; j_gene: TRBJ2-7; CDR3aa: CATREQGGYEQYF; CDR3nt: TGTGCCACCAGAGAACAGGGCGGGTACGAGCAGTACTTC
abundance: NA; d_gene: TRBD2; v_gene: TRBV29-1; j_gene: TRBJ2-7; CDR3aa: CSAGGHEQYF; CDR3nt: TGCAGCGCGGGAGGCCACGAGCAGTACTTC
abundance: few; d_gene: TRBD1; v_gene: TRBV12-3/TRBV12-4; j_gene: TRBJ2-7; CDR3aa: CASSSPGTGKKGYEQYF; CDR3nt: TGTGCCAGCAGTAGTCCCGGGACAGGGAAAAAGGGCTACGAGCAGTACTTC
abundance: few; d_gene: NA; v_gene: TRBV20-1; j_gene: TRBJ2-3; CDR3aa: CSASLGGGPSTDTQYF; CDR3nt: TGCAGTGCTAGCCTAGGGGGGGGCCCGAGCACAGATACGCAGTATTTT
abundance: NA; d_gene: NA; v_gene: TRBV12-3/TRBV12-4; j_gene: TRBJ1-2; CDR3aa: CASKRLGLYGYTF; CDR3nt: TGTGCCAGTAAACGGCTGGGGCTTTATGGCTACACCTTC
abundance: NA; d_gene: NA; v_gene: TRBV7-9; j_gene: TRBJ2-5; CDR3aa: CTSSLVGGQETQYF; CDR3nt: TGTACCAGCAGCTTAGTCGGGGGTCAAGAGACCCAGTACTTC